Presented here are 2 T cell receptor beta chains from one specimen sequenced in a study of cytomegalovirus exposure and HLA in healthy donors. 60 Vbeta and 13 Jbeta primers were used in PCR. Sequencing used immunoSEQ multiplex PCR; TCRdb keeps in-frame clones, though not all of them. The profile shows about 170,000 clones, about 76% of them singletons. Sequencing was performed on PBMCs. Every receptor here comes from a woman in her late teens or twenties in good health and CMV-seropositive.

The J gene is TRBJ2-5, the V gene TRBV7-6; 8 bases fit TRBD2. CDR3 length: 15 residues. Trimming at V came to 4 bases and at J to 2 bases, leaving 6 bases not matched to a gene. Germline CDR1 is SGHVS and CDR2 is FNYEAQ. CDR3 sequence: CASSWRIAGQETQYF. CDR3 in DNA: TGTGCCAGCAGCTGGCGTATAGCGGGGCAAGAGACCCAGTACTTC. Drawing the rest from reference TRBV7-6 and TRBJ2-5, the complete variable domain is GAGVSQSPRYKVTKRGQDVALRCDPISGHVSLYWYRQALGQGPEFLTYFNYEAQQDKSGLPNDRFSAERPEGSISTLTIQRTEQRDSAMYRCASSWRIAGQETQYFGPGTRLLVL.

This chain uses TRBV6-1 with TRBJ2-7, with D unresolved. Between the trimmed V and J ends, which lost 7 bases and 6 bases, there was a span of 16 bases. This CDR3 comprises 13 residues. Germline V CDR1 and CDR2: MNHNS, SASEGT. The CDR3 DNA is TGTGCCAGCATCTCTGGGCTCATGGCCGAGCAGTACTTC. It specifies CASISGLMAEQYF.